This T cell receptor beta chain was identified in a study of cytomegalovirus exposure and HLA in healthy donors (TCRdb year 2017). Context from the whole study: In an earlier analysis of under 600 of the donors, around 300 Gb of sequence data and roughly 100 million unique TCR beta sequences from roughly 190 million T cells were reported. An earlier analysis of approximately 580 of the donors used high-throughput TCR beta sequencing to judge whether each TCR beta V gene segment behaved as functional or pseudogenic. Every repertoire in the discovery cohort had been generated on one and the same sequencing platform. Alongside the repertoire data, information on donor age, sex, ethnicity and CMV serostatus was compiled. The study profiled the T cell repertoires of under 700 subjects by immunosequencing and related them to cytomegalovirus serostatus. A later genetic analysis took genome-wide SNP genotypes for about 65% of the 666 donors and used that subset as a discovery cohort. In addition to the first cohort of hundreds of subjects, a separate validation cohort of some 120 different subjects was used. Class I and class II HLA loci were covered by the typing at four-digit resolution. A later analysis re-examined previously published TCR beta repertoires from 500 to 700 donors and added high-resolution HLA genotyping to investigate patterns of TCR occurrence. Of the roughly 400 genotyped donors, over 80% were placed in the genetic ancestry cluster associated with self-reported Caucasian donors. Among about 410 genotyped donors of the cohort, an average of approximately 200,000 unique TCR beta nucleotide sequences was sequenced per donor, of which 15% to 20% were non-productive. Roughly 300 gigabases of sequencing data and 91 million or so unique TCR sequences made up an early release that covered 500 to 650 HLA-typed donors. The study was designed to test whether signatures of past pathogen exposure could be identified by cataloging public T cell receptors. About 5 DR-DQ haplotypes were handled as single units for association and clustering, since linkage in the cohort was strong. Rather than using new phenotypic data, the later analysis identified candidate immune exposures from TCR beta sequences and from how often those sequences occurred across donors. High-throughput TCR immunosequencing, statistical association of individual TCRs with disease status, and machine learning were combined to predict cytomegalovirus infection status. Typing coverage differed by locus: A, B, C, DRB1 and DQB1 were typed in about 629-640 donors, DQA1 in roughly 510, DPA1 in approximately 610, and DPB1 in just under 490. Results the study describes overall, beyond this receptor: An association between a missense DCLRE1C variant and V-gene and J-gene trimming of TCR beta chains was found in a later genetic analysis and replicated in an independent cohort. Assigning TCR associations to individual alleles was difficult when HLA alleles, especially DR and DQ, strongly co-occurred. Most TCR sequences were observed very rarely across donors, whereas some public TCRs were present in many individuals. Presence/absence analyses assumed roughly uniform sequencing depth across donors, an assumption that may not hold. A cluster of highly shared sequence variants was judged likely to represent a technical artifact of the sequencing pipeline. According to the authors, the approach could potentially be generalized to other disease states and immunological phenotypes. The 87-base-pair reads could not distinguish some IMGT-functional V segments, including TRBV6-2 and TRBV6-3, so those segments were excluded. In vitro tests confirmed that a few of the cytomegalovirus-associated TCR beta chains recognize cytomegalovirus antigens. An earlier analysis of several hundred of the donors showed that most TCR beta V segments appeared in productive rearrangements either about 90% or about 30% of the time, which broadly matched IMGT annotations. Only TCR beta chains were sequenced in this cohort, and the absence of alpha or paired-chain data limited detectable features. A later analysis found that TCR association rates varied across HLA loci, with DRB1 alleles showing the most associated TCRs and HLA-C alleles the fewest. Because counts were too low, about 15 rarely observed V segments, including chromosome 9 orphons, were left out of the earlier analysis of roughly 600 of the donors. In a later analysis, 15,000 to 20,000 TCR beta sequences were associated with specific HLA alleles at a false discovery rate of 0.05. According to a later analysis, parvovirus B19, influenza, CMV and Epstein-Barr virus appeared linked to several top co-occurrence clusters. According to a later analysis, most CMV-associated TCR beta chains appeared to be HLA-restricted, and the HLA associations seemed to be driven largely by CMV exposure. In a later analysis, HLA-associated TCR beta chains showed more clonal expansion and lower generation probabilities than non-associated chains that were equally common. Immune exposure information for the cohort was limited to CMV serostatus. Linkage disequilibrium might explain the correlated functional status among segregating V segments, but an unknown experimental factor could not be ruled out. A further reported finding was that TCR beta sequences accurately predicted the HLA-A and HLA-B alleles for most subjects in the first cohort. In the study, about 150 TCR beta chains were listed as associated with cytomegalovirus. Because some donors lacked HLA typing at each locus, the association tests relied only on the typed subset. In a later genetic analysis, fewer N-insertions in productive TCRs were reported among donors in an Asian-associated ancestry cluster than the roughly 700-donor mean. In both the original and validation cohorts, the classifier was reported to diagnose cytomegalovirus status with high specificity and sensitivity.

V gives up 4 bases and J gives up 4 bases, and the segment between their germline ends measures 16 bases. The germline V gene (reference sequence) sets CDR1 to SGHNT and CDR2 to YYREEE. Including the terminal cysteine and phenylalanine, the CDR3 comprises 15 residues. Kept here is only the CDR3 DNA, which spans 45 bases and is read in frame from base 1. Library preparation employed the immunoSEQ multiplex PCR assay. For the multiplex PCR, a mixture combining 60 forward primers for TCR Vbeta segments and 13 reverse primers for TCR Jbeta segments was used. The CDR3 region of rearranged TCR beta genes was amplified from genomic DNA with a multiplex PCR assay. The Illumina HiSeq System was used to sequence the amplified TCR beta libraries as 87-base-pair reads. The authors processed their data as follows. A later analysis counted about 80 million unique TCR beta chains across the 640 or so repertoires, and 10 million to 12 million of these chains were shared by at least two donors. Raw reads were error-corrected and collapsed into unique sequences by a nearest-neighbor algorithm in which closely related sequences were merged to remove PCR and sequencing errors. CDR3 sequences were aligned to IMGT reference sequences to assign V, D and J gene segments. For a sequence to be retained, a match of at least six nucleotides to both a V gene segment and a J gene segment was required. A rearrangement was called productive if the CDR3 had no stop codons and remained in frame with V and J, and every other rearrangement was called non-productive. CDR3 was defined by IMGT convention, running from the second conserved V-encoded cysteine to the conserved J-encoded phenylalanine. The earlier analysis of a few hundred of the donors excluded any sequence lacking an unambiguous match to a single V gene segment. An earlier analysis of approximately 590 of the donors classified V segments as functional when productive rearrangements were above 56.7% and as segregating when the standard deviation between donors was above 5%. To diagnose cytomegalovirus status from the catalog of TCR beta chain sequences, a statistical classification framework was built. A later analysis assigned V and J genes by comparing TCR nucleotide sequences with IMGT/GENE-DB human TR gene sequences. A later analysis assigned CDR3 sequences and most-parsimonious VDJ recombination scenarios with the TCRdist pipeline. In a later analysis, each TCR beta chain was defined by its CDR3 amino acid sequence together with its V-gene family, and reads lacking a unique V-gene family were excluded. A later analysis removed 592 highly shared, low-generation-probability nucleotide sequences to deal with suspected cross-contamination and a sequencing artifact. A later analysis calculated a clonal expansion index for each public chain from normalized within-repertoire ranks of inferred template counts. A later analysis computed generation probabilities with a VDJ recombination model fitted to out-of-frame rearrangements, and checked the results against IGoR. In a later analysis, hypergeometric tests were used to score TCR-TCR, TCR-HLA and TCR-CMV co-occurrence, with a repertoire-size bias correction applied to TCR pairs. To estimate false discovery rates, a later analysis permuted the HLA or CMV assignments 20 times. A later analysis grouped co-occurring TCRs with DBSCAN, adding TCRdist sequence similarity when clustering within HLA-allele-positive subsets. Repertoires with fewer than 30,000 or more than 120,000 public chains were left out of co-occurrence clustering, as were four to six repertoires with anomalous nucleotide sharing. Here the immuneACCESS table is served through TCRdb, limited to in-frame sequences with V and J called. Missing clones are a known gap in these copies; in checked studies unresolved V genes cover under half, and the rest lacks a known reason. That table is the source of V, J and clone size, and D and trimming were worked out from the DNA. The sample yields 100,000 to 150,000 clones; around 80% were counted once. Roughly 1.5% of the sample rests with the top ten.

Notes on this clone: There is no known antigen for this receptor. No quality values exist for individual bases; no much larger clone is one base distant.

The cohort consisted of 600 to 700 healthy bone marrow donors. At the time of sampling, all cohort members were nominally healthy, though unrecorded immune exposures were likely present. The donor tested CMV seronegative and was one of the 352 seronegative cohort members. A peripheral blood sample was provided by each donor, and peripheral blood mononuclear cells were used for TCR beta sequencing. Genomic DNA was extracted from the blood cell samples with the Qiagen DNeasy Blood Extraction Kit. The TCR was taken from a woman between 18 and 29 years old in good health and CMV-seronegative. This chain is built from TRBV5-4 and TRBJ2-3, with no confident D gene call. Sequencing used PBMCs. The CDR3 region reads CASSPDSARADTQYF. Here is the DNA: TGTGCCAGCAGCCCCGACTCCGCGAGAGCAGATACGCAGTATTTT.